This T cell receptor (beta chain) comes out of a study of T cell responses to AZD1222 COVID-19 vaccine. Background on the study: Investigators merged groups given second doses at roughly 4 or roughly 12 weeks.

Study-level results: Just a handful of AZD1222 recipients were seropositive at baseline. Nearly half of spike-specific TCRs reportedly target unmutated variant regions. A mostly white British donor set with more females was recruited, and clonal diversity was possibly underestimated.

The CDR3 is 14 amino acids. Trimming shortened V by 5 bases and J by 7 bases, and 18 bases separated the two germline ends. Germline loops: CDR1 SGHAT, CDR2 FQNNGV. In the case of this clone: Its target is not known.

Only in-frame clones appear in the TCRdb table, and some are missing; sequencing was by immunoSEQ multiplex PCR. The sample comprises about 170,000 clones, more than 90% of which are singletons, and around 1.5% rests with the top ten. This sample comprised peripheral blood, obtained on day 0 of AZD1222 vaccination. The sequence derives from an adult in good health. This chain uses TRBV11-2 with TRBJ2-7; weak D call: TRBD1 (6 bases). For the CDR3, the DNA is TGTGCCAGCAGCCCCATGGCAGGGGCAAGGGAGCAGTACTTC. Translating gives CASSPMAGAREQYF.